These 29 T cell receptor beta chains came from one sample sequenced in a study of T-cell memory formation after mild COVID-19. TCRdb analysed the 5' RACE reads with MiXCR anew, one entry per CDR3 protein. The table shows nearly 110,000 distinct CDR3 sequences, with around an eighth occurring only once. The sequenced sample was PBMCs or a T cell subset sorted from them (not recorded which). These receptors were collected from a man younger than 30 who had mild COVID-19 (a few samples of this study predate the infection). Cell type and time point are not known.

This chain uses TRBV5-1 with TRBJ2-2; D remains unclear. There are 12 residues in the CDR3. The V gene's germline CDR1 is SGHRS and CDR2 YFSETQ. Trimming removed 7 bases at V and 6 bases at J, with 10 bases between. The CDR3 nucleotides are TGCGCCAGCCAAATAGGTGCCGGGGAGCTGTTTTTT. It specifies CASQIGAGELFF.

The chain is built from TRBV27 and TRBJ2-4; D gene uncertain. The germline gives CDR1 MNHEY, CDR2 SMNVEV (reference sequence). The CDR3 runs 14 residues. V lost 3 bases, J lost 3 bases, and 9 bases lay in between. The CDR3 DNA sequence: TGTGCCAGCAGTTTCGGCCCGGGCAAAAACATTCAGTACTTC. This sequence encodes CASSFGPGKNIQYF.

The CDR3 spells CASSLRGEGQETQYF. Here the CDR3 DNA reads TGTGCCAGCAGTTTACGAGGGGAGGGGCAAGAGACCCAGTACTTC. This chain links TRBV12-3 or TRBV12-4 with TRBJ2-5; 7 bases are shared with TRBD2. This CDR3 spans 15 amino acids. With 2 bases clipped from V and 2 bases from J, the junction kept 5 bases outside the gene matches.

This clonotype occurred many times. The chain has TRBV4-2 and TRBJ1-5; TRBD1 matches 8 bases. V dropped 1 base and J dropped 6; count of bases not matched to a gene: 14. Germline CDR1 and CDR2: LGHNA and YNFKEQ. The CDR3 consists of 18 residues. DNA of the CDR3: TGTGCCAGCAGCCAAGGCCCGGGGGCGGACAGGGTTGGTCAGCCCCAGCATTTT. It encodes CASSQGPGADRVGQPQHF.

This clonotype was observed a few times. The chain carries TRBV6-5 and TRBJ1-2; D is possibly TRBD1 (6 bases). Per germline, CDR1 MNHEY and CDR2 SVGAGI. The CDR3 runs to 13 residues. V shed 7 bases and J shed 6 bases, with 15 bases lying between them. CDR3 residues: CASTMTPGDGYTF. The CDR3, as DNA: TGTGCCAGCACTATGACACCAGGGGATGGCTACACCTTC.

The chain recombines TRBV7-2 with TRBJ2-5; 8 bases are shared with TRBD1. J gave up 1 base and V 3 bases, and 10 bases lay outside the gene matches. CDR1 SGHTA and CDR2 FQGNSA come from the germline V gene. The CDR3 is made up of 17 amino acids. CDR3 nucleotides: TGTGCCAGCAGCTTCCAGCCCGGGACAGGTTTCCAAGAGACCCAGTACTTC. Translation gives CASSFQPGTGFQETQYF.

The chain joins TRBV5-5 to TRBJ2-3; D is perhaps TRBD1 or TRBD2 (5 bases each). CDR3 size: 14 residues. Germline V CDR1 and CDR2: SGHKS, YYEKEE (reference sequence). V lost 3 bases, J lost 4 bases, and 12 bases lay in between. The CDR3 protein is CASSSEWGSDTQYF. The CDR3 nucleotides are TGTGCCAGCAGCTCCGAGTGGGGGTCAGATACGCAGTATTTT.

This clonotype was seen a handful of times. The DNA for the CDR3 is TGTGCCAGCAGCTTTCTGTCAGATACGCAGTATTTT. Residues: CASSFLSDTQYF. The rearrangement joins TRBV7-6 to TRBJ2-3; unclear D gene. Trimming stripped 3 bases from V and 4 bases from J, with 5 bases between. CDR3 length: 12 amino acids. CDR1 and CDR2 from the germline V gene are SGHVS and FNYEAQ.

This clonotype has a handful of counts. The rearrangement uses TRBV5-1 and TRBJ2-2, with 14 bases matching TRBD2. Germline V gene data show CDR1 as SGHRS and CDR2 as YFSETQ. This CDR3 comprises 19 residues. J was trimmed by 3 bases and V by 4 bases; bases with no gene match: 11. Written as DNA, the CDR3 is TGCGCCAGCAGCCCTGCCGGGACTAGCGGGGGCCTATACACCGGGGAGCTGTTTTTT. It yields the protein CASSPAGTSGGLYTGELFF.

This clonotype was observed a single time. The CDR3 region has the DNA TGTGCCACCGGGGGCACCGGGGAGCTGTTTTTT. This encodes CATGGTGELFF. The rearrangement joins TRBV25-1 to TRBJ2-2, with a possible D match to TRBD2 (6 bases). Germline V gene data show CDR1 as MGHDK and CDR2 as SYGVNS. This CDR3 is 11 amino acids long. Between the trimmed V and J ends, which lost 10 bases and 4 bases, there was a span of 7 bases.

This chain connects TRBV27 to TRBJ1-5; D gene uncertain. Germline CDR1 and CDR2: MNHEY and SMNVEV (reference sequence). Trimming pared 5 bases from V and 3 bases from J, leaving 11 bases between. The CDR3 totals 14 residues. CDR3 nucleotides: TGTGCCAGCAGTCGACGGGGAGACAATCAGCCCCAGCATTTT. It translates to CASSRRGDNQPQHF.

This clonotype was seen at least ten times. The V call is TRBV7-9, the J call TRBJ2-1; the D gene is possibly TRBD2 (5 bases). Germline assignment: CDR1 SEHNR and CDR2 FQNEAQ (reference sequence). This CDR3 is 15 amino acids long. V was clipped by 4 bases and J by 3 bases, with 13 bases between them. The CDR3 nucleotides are TGTGCCAGCAGCTCCGGACTTGGGGTCTACAATGAGCAGTTCTTC. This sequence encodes CASSSGLGVYNEQFF.

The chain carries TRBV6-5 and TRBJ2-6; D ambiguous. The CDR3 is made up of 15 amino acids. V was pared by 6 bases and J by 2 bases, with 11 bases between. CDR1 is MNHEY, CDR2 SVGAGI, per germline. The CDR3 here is CASRINVAGANVLTF. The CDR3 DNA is TGTGCCAGCAGGATCAATGTTGCTGGGGCCAACGTCCTGACTTTC.

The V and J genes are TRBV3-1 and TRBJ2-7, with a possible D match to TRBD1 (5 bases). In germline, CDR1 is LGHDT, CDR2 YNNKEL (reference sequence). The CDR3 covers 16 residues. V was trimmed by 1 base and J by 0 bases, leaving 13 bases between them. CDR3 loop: CASSQARTRSSYEQYF. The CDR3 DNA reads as TGTGCCAGCAGCCAAGCCAGGACACGCAGCTCCTACGAGCAGTACTTC.

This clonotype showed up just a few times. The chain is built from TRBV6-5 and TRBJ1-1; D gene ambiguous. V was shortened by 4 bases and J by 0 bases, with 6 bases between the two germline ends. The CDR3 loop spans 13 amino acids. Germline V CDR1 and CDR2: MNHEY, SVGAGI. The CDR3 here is CASSFGLNTEAFF. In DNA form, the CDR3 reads TGTGCCAGCAGTTTTGGGTTGAACACTGAAGCTTTCTTT.

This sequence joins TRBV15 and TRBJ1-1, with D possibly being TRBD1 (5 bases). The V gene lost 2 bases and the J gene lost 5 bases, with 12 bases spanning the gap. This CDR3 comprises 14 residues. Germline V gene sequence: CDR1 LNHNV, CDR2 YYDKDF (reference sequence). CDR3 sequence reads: CATSRQDSRTEAFF. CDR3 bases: TGTGCCACCAGCAGACAAGACAGTCGGACTGAAGCTTTCTTT. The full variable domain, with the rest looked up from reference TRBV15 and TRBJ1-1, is DAMVIQNPRYQVTQFGKPVTLSCSQTLNHNVMYWYQQKSSQAPKLLFHYYDKDFNNEADTPDNFQSRRPNTSFCFLDIRSPGLGDTAMYLCATSRQDSRTEAFFGQGTRLTVV.

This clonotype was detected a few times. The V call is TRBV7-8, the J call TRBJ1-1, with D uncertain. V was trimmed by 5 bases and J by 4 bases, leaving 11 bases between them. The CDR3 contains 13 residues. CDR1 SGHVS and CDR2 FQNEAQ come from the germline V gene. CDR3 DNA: TGTGCCAGCAGCCTAGGACCGACCACTGAAGCTTTCTTT. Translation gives CASSLGPTTEAFF.

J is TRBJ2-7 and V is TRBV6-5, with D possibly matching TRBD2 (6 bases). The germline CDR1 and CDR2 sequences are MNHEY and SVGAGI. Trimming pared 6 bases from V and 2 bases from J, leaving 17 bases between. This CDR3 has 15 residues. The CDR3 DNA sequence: TGTGCCAGCAGATCCGGGCCGAGGGAGGCCTACGAGCAGTACTTC. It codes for CASRSGPREAYEQYF.

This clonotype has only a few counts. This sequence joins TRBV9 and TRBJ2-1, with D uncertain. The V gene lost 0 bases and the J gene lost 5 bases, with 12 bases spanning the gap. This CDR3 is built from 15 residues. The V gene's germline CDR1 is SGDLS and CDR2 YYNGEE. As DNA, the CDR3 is TGTGCCAGCAGCGTAGGGTGGGTTTCACACAATGAGCAGTTCTTC. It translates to CASSVGWVSHNEQFF.

The CDR3 here is CASSAWTDQETQYF. CDR3 bases: TGTGCCAGCAGCGCGTGGACAGACCAAGAGACCCAGTACTTC. The chain links TRBV9 to TRBJ2-5, with TRBD1 as a possible D gene (6 bases). The CDR3 totals 14 residues. Germline CDR1 is SGDLS and CDR2 is YYNGEE. V was trimmed by 3 bases and J by 0 bases, leaving 9 bases between them.

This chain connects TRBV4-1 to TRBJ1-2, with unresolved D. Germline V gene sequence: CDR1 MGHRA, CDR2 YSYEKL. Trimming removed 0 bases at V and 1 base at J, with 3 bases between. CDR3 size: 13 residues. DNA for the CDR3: TGCGCCAGCAGCCAAGAAAGTAACTATGGCTACACCTTC. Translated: CASSQESNYGYTF.

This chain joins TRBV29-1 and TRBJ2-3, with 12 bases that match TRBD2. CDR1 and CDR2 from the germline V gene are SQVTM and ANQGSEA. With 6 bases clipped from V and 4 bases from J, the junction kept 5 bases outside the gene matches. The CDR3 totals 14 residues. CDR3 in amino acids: CSVGRTSGADTQYF. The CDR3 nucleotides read TGCAGCGTCGGGAGGACTAGCGGGGCAGATACGCAGTATTTT.

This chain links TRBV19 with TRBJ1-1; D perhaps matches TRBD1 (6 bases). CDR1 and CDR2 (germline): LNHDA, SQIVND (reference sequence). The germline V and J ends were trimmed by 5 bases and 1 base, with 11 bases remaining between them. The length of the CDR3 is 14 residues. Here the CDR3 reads CASSDGGRNTEAFF. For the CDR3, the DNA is TGTGCCAGTAGTGACGGGGGCCGGAACACTGAAGCTTTCTTT.

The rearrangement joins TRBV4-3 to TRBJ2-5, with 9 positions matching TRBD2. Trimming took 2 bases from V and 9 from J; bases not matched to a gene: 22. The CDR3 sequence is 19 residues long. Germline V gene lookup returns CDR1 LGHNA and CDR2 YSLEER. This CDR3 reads CASSQRRGALAGPRVAQYF. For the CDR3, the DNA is TGCGCCAGCAGCCAAAGACGGGGTGCTCTAGCGGGGCCGCGAGTGGCCCAGTACTTC.

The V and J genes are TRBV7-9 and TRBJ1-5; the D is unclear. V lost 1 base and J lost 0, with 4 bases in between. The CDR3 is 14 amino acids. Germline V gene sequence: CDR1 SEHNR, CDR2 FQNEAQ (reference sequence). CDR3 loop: CASSLDGSNQPQHF. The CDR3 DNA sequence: TGTGCCAGCAGCTTAGACGGTAGCAATCAGCCCCAGCATTTT.

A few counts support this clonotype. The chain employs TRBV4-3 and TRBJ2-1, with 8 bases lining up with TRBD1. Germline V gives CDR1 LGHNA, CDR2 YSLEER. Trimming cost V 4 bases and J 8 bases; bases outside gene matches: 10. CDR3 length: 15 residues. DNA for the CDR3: TGCGCCAGCAGCCCCAAGCGACAGGGGAACGATGAGCAGTTCTTC. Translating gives CASSPKRQGNDEQFF.

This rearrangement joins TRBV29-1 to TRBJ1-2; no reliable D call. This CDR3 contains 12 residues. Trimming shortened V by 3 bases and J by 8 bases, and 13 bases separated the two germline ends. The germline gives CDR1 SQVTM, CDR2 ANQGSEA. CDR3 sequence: CSVDLPSWGYTF. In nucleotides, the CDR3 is TGCAGCGTTGACTTACCGTCCTGGGGCTACACCTTC.

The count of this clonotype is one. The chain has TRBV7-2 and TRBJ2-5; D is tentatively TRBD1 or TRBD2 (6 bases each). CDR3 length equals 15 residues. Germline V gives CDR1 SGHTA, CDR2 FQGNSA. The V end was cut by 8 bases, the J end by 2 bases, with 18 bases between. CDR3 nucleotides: TGTGCCAGCGGGATCGTGGGGGGCACTCAAGAGACCCAGTACTTC. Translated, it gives CASGIVGGTQETQYF.

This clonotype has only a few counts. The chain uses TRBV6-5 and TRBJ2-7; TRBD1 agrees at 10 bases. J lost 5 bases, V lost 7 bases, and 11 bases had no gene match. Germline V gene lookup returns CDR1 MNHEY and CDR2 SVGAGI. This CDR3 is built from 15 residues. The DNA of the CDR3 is TGTGCCAGCAACCCGACAGGGGGCCTTTTCAACGAGCAGTACTTC. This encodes CASNPTGGLFNEQYF.